Sequencing of this TCR beta chain was carried out in a study of cytomegalovirus exposure and HLA in healthy donors (dated by TCRdb to 2017 to 2019). General notes on the study: In an earlier analysis of some 550 of the donors, about 260 Gb of sequence data and 90 million to 130 million unique TCR beta sequences from approximately 180 million T cells were reported. HLA typing covered class I and class II loci at four-digit resolution. Genome-wide SNP genotypes for about three fifths of the roughly 700 donors were used in a later genetic analysis, which treated that subset as a discovery cohort. Along with the approximately 650-subject first cohort, a separate validation cohort of around 120 different subjects was used. Across 300 to 400 genotyped donors of the cohort, an average of 235,054 unique TCR beta nucleotide sequences per donor were sequenced, and roughly a sixth of those sequences were non-productive. The study was designed to test whether signatures of past pathogen exposure could be identified by cataloging public T cell receptors. Donor age, sex, ethnicity and CMV serostatus were compiled alongside the repertoire data. An earlier analysis of approximately 500 of the donors applied high-throughput TCR beta sequencing to assess whether each TCR beta V gene segment acted as functional or pseudogenic. Roughly five DR-DQ haplotypes were handled as single units for association and clustering because linkage in the cohort was strong. All discovery cohort repertoires had been generated on a single sequencing platform. Roughly 310 gigabases of sequencing data and approximately 84 million unique TCR sequences were included in an early release covering about 700 HLA-typed donors. A later analysis re-examined previously published TCR beta repertoires from 500 to 700 donors and added high-resolution HLA genotyping to investigate patterns of TCR occurrence. Typing coverage differed by locus: A, B, C, DRB1 and DQB1 were typed in roughly 620-630 donors, DQA1 in approximately 520, DPA1 in 606, and DPB1 in 450 to 490. Among the roughly 370 genotyped donors, around 81% belonged to the genetic ancestry cluster associated with self-reported Caucasian donors. In the later analysis, no new phenotypic data were used to find candidate immune exposures; instead, reliance was placed on TCR beta sequences and their occurrence across donors. The study combined high-throughput TCR immunosequencing, statistical association of individual TCRs with disease status, and machine learning to predict cytomegalovirus infection status. Using immunosequencing, the study profiled T cell repertoires from 550 to 750 subjects and related those repertoires to cytomegalovirus serostatus.

About this clone: No cognate antigen has been identified for it. No much larger clone exists at a distance of one base, and base qualities are not known.

The protocol used for the library was the immunoSEQ multiplex PCR assay. The multiplex PCR relied on a mix of 60 forward primers for TCR Vbeta segments and 13 reverse primers for TCR Jbeta segments. Amplification of the CDR3 region of rearranged TCR beta genes was performed with a multiplex PCR assay on genomic DNA. The Illumina HiSeq System was used to sequence the amplified TCR beta libraries as 87-base-pair reads. For the original study's pipeline: In a later analysis, tens of millions of unique TCR beta chains were counted across the approximately 620 repertoires, and roughly 11 million of these chains were shared by at least two donors. Raw reads were error-corrected and collapsed into unique sequences by a nearest-neighbor algorithm in which closely related sequences were merged to remove PCR and sequencing errors. CDR3 sequences were aligned to IMGT reference sequences to assign V, D and J gene segments. For a sequence to be retained, a match of at least six nucleotides was required to both a V gene segment and a J gene segment. Rearrangements were classified as productive when the CDR3 lacked stop codons and remained in frame with V and J, and all other rearrangements were classified as non-productive. Following IMGT convention, CDR3 was defined as the stretch from the second conserved V-encoded cysteine to the conserved J-encoded phenylalanine. The earlier analysis of more than 450 of the donors excluded sequences that lacked an unambiguous match to a single V gene segment. In an earlier analysis of several hundred of the donors, V segments were called functional above 56.7% productive rearrangements and were called segregating when the between-donor standard deviation exceeded 5%. To diagnose cytomegalovirus status from the catalog of TCR beta chain sequences, a statistical classification framework was built. V and J gene assignment, in a later analysis, came from comparing TCR nucleotide sequences with IMGT/GENE-DB human TR gene sequences. Using the TCRdist pipeline, a later analysis assigned CDR3 sequences along with most-parsimonious VDJ recombination scenarios. In a later analysis, each TCR beta chain was defined by its CDR3 amino acid sequence together with its V-gene family, and reads lacking a unique V-gene family were excluded. As a way to deal with suspected cross-contamination and a sequencing artifact, a later analysis dropped roughly 600 nucleotide sequences that were highly shared and had low generation probability. In a later analysis, a clonal expansion index was calculated for each public chain from normalized within-repertoire ranks of inferred template counts. In a later analysis, generation probabilities were computed with a VDJ recombination model fitted to out-of-frame rearrangements, and the resulting probabilities were checked against IGoR. A later analysis scored TCR-TCR, TCR-HLA and TCR-CMV co-occurrence with hypergeometric tests, applying a repertoire-size bias correction to TCR pairs. False discovery rates were estimated in a later analysis by permuting HLA or CMV assignments 20 times. In a later analysis, co-occurring TCRs were grouped using DBSCAN, with TCRdist sequence similarity added in when clustering inside HLA-allele-positive subsets. Co-occurrence clustering excluded repertoires with fewer than 30,000 or more than 120,000 public chains, plus five with anomalous nucleotide sharing. TCRdb limited this immuneACCESS table to in-frame rearrangements with V and J called. A share of clones is missing; checked studies link under half to unresolved V genes, and the rest is unexplained. That table is the source of V, J and clone size, and D and trimming were worked out from the DNA. The sample yields about 140,000 clones; 80% were counted once. The biggest ten clones account for about 4.4% of the sample.

General findings and caveats noted by the study authors: Correlated functional status among segregating V segments might be attributable to linkage disequilibrium, but an unknown experimental factor could not be ruled out. The authors suggested that the approach could potentially be generalized to other disease states and immunological phenotypes. V-gene and J-gene trimming of TCR beta chains was associated with a missense DCLRE1C variant in a later genetic analysis, and the association was replicated in an independent cohort. A further reported finding was that TCR beta sequences accurately predicted the HLA-A and HLA-B alleles for most subjects in the first cohort. The earlier analysis of almost 600 of the donors excluded 15 to 20 rarely observed V segments, including chromosome 9 orphons, because counts were too low. Several of the top co-occurrence clusters appeared to be linked to parvovirus B19, influenza, CMV and Epstein-Barr virus, according to a later analysis. The presence/absence analyses assumed that sequencing depth was roughly uniform across donors, and that assumption may not be true. In an earlier analysis of fewer than 700 of the donors, most TCR beta V segments appeared in productive rearrangements about 87% or about 30% of the time, broadly matching IMGT annotations. In a later analysis, HLA-associated TCR beta chains were found to be more clonally expanded and to have lower generation probabilities than equally common non-associated chains. Only TCR beta chains were sequenced in this cohort, and the absence of alpha or paired-chain data limited detectable features. The only immune exposure information available for the cohort was CMV serostatus. HLA typing was unavailable for some donors at each locus, so association tests used only the typed subset. In a later analysis, some 17,000 TCR beta sequences were associated with specific HLA alleles at a false discovery rate of 0.05. In the study, 150 to 200 TCR beta chains were listed as associated with cytomegalovirus. Strong co-occurrence of HLA alleles, especially DR and DQ, made assigning TCR associations to individual alleles difficult. In both the original and validation cohorts, the classifier was reported to diagnose cytomegalovirus status with high specificity and sensitivity. In vitro tests confirmed that a few of the cytomegalovirus-associated TCR beta chains recognize cytomegalovirus antigens. In a later analysis, the rate of TCR association differed among HLA loci, with DRB1 alleles having the most associated TCRs and HLA-C alleles having the fewest. According to a later genetic analysis, donors in an Asian-associated ancestry cluster had fewer N-insertions in productive TCRs than the roughly 700-donor mean. Some IMGT-functional V segments, including TRBV6-2 and TRBV6-3, could not be distinguished by the 87-base-pair reads and were therefore excluded. Most CMV-associated TCR beta chains appeared to be HLA-restricted in a later analysis, and the HLA associations seemed to be driven largely by CMV exposure. Most TCR sequences were observed very rarely across donors, whereas some public TCRs were present in many individuals. The sequencing pipeline was judged likely to have produced a cluster of highly shared sequence variants as a technical artifact.

Spanning cysteine to phenylalanine, the CDR3 consists of 12 amino acids. The entry retains the CDR3 DNA only, 36 bases that are in frame from base 1. As encoded in the germline V gene (reference sequence), CDR1 is GTSNPN while CDR2 is SVGIG. V lost 4 bases and J lost 6 bases; the stretch between them is 10 bases long. The cohort was made up of under 800 healthy bone marrow donors. At the time of sampling, every cohort member was nominally healthy, though immune exposures that went unrecorded were likely present. CMV serostatus was recorded as positive for almost 300 and negative for about 50% of the roughly 670 cohort members, whereas no CMV serostatus was recorded for the donor in question. Every donor gave a peripheral blood sample, and the peripheral blood mononuclear cells from that sample were used for TCR beta sequencing. The Qiagen DNeasy Blood Extraction Kit was used to extract genomic DNA from the blood cell samples.

Input material: PBMCs. The rearranged segments are TRBV30 and TRBJ2-4; TRBD1 might be the D gene, on 6 matching bases. The sequence came from a man aged 30 to 39 in good health. The base sequence is TGTGCCTGGAACCGGGACACAAACATTCAGTACTTC. The translation is CAWNRDTNIQYF.